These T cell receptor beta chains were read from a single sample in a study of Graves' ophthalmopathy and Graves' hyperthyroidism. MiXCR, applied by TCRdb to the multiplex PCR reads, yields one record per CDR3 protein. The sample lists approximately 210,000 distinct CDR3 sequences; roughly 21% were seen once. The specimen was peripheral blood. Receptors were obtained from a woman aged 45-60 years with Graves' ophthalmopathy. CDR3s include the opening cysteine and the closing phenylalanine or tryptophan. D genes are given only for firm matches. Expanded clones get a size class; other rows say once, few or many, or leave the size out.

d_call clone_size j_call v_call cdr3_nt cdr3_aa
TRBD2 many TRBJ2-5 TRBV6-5 TGTGCCAGCAGTTACTCGACTAGCGGGAGTCCAGAGACCCAGTACTTC CASSYSTSGSPETQYF
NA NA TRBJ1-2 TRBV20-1 TGCAGTGCTACGAACATACAGGGTCGCGGCTACACCTTC CSATNIQGRGYTF
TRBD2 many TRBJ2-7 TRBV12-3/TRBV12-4 TGTGCCACCCGACAGCGGGAGACGGGCGAGCAGTACTTC CATRQRETGEQYF
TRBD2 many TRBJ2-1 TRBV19 TGTGCCAGTAGTACGCGGGGGGGGGCGCCCTACAATGAGCAGTTCTTC CASSTRGGAPYNEQFF
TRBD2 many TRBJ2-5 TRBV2 TGTGCCAGCAGTGAATATGCTAGCGGGAGGGAAACCCAGTACTTC CASSEYASGRETQYF
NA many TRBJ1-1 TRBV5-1 TGCGCCAGCAGCATAACAGATACTGAAGCTTTCTTT CASSITDTEAFF
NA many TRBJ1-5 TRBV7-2 TGTGCCAGCAGCCCGGACAGTAGCAATCAGCCCCAGCATTTT CASSPDSSNQPQHF
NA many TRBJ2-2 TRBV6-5 TGTGCCAGCAGCATCGAAAGTGCGACCGGGGAGCTGTTTTTT CASSIESATGELFF
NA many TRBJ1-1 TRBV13 TGTGCCAGCAGCTTCGGACAGTCACGAGACACTGAAGCTTTCTTT CASSFGQSRDTEAFF
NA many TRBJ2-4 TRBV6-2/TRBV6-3 TGTGCCAGCAGTTACGTAGCGCCCGTAGCAAGAAACATTCAGTACTTC CASSYVAPVARNIQYF
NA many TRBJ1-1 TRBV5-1 TGCGCCAGCAGCTGGACAGCGGAGAAGACTGAAGCTTTCTTT CASSWTAEKTEAFF
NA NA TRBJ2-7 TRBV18 TGTGCCAGCTCACCACCGACGAGCTCCTACGAGCAGTACTTC CASSPPTSSYEQYF
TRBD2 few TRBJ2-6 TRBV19 TGTGCCAGTAGTATAGCAGCGGGGCCTGGGGCCAACGTCCTGACTTTC CASSIAAGPGANVLTF
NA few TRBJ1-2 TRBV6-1 TGTGCCAGCCTACAGGGTGGTGGCTACACCTTC CASLQGGGYTF
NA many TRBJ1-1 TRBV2 TGTGCCAGCATACCAGGGCCTGATAACACTGAAGCTTTCTTT CASIPGPDNTEAFF
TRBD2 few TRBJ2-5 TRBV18 TGTGCCAGCTCACCACCGACAACTAGCGGGCAAGAGACCCAGTACTTC CASSPPTTSGQETQYF
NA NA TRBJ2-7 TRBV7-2 TGTGCCAGCAGCCAAGAGGTCGGACAGATCTACGAGCAGTACTTC CASSQEVGQIYEQYF
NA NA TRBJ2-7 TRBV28 TGTGCCAGCAGTTTAGGGTTCAAGGGCGAGCAGTACTTC CASSLGFKGEQYF
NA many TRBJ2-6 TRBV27 TGTGCCAGCAGTTCCCCGGGACACCGAAGCTCTGGGGCCAACGTCCTGACTTTC CASSSPGHRSSGANVLTF
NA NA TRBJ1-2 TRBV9 TGTGCCAGCAGCTCCTCCAGGGGCTGGGGCTACACCTTC CASSSSRGWGYTF
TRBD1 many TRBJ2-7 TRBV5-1 TGCGCCAGCAGCTTCGGACAGGGGTCCGACGAGCAGTACTTC CASSFGQGSDEQYF
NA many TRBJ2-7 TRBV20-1 TGCAGTGCTATCACCGTCAATAGCGGAAGGGCACCTTCGGGATACGAGCAGTACTTC CSAITVNSGRAPSGYEQYF
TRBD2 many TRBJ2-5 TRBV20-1 TGCAGTGCTAGAGATCGGGGACTAGCCCGACGGTCCCAAGAGACCCAGTACTTC CSARDRGLARRSQETQYF
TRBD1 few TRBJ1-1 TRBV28 TGTGCCAGCAAACCTTCCCCCCGGACAGGGGGGAGGGCTTTCTTT CASKPSPRTGGRAFF
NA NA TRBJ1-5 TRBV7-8 TGTGCCAGCAGCCCCCAGGGTAATAGCAATCAGCCCCAGCATTTT CASSPQGNSNQPQHF
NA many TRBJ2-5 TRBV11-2 TGTGCCAGCAGCTGGGGAAGCGTCTCCCAAGAGACCCAGTACTTC CASSWGSVSQETQYF
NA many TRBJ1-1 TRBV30 TGTGCCTGTCCAGGTGCCACTGAAGCTTTCTTT CACPGATEAFF
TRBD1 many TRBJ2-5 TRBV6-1 TGTGCCAGCACCCCTCCCCCGGCAGGGGGCGGAGAGACCCAGTACTTC CASTPPPAGGGETQYF
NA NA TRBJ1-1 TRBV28 TGTGCCAGCAGTTTCTTCCGAGGGGACACTGAAGCTTTCTTT CASSFFRGDTEAFF
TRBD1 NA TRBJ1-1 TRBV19 TGTGCCAGTAGTTCGGGACAGATGGACACTGAAGCTTTCTTT CASSSGQMDTEAFF
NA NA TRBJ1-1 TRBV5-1 TGCGCCAGCAGAAGCTGGGGTAGCACTGAAGCTTTCTTT CASRSWGSTEAFF
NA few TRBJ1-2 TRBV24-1 TGTGCCACCAGTGCGCCAGCCTATGGCTACACCTTC CATSAPAYGYTF
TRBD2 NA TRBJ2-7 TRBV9 TGTGCCAGCAGCGTGGGGGGGGGTGCTGCCTACGAGCAGTACTTC CASSVGGGAAYEQYF
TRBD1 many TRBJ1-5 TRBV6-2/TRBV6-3 TGTGCCAGCATCGGGACAGGGGGGAGCAATCAGCCCCAGCATTTT CASIGTGGSNQPQHF
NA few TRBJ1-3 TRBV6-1 TGTGCCAGCAGGACCGACGGAAACACCATATATTTT CASRTDGNTIYF
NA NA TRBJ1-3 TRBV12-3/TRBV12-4 TGTGCCAGCAGTTTATTAGTAGGACGGAACTCTGGAAACACCATATATTTT CASSLLVGRNSGNTIYF
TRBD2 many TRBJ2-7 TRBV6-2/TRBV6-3 TGTGCCAGCAGTTACTCAAGCGGGAGCCCCTCCTACGAGCAGTACTTC CASSYSSGSPSYEQYF
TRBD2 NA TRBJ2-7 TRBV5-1 TGCGTCAGCAGCGGAACCGGGACTAGCGGTAGGGAGCAGTACTTC CVSSGTGTSGREQYF
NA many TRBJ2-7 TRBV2 TGTGCCTCCCAGGGGACCCGTGGGGAGCAGTACTTC CASQGTRGEQYF
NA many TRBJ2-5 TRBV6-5 TGTGCCAGCGGCCGTCTGTTCTGGACCCAGTACTTC CASGRLFWTQYF
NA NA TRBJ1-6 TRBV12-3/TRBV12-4 TGTGCCAGCAGTGGGGCGAGTAATTCACCCCTCCACTTT CASSGASNSPLHF
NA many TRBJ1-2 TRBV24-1 TGTGCCACCAGTGATTTACTCAACTATGGCTACACCTTC CATSDLLNYGYTF
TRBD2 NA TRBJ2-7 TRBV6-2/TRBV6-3 TGTGCCAGCAGTGGCGGGGGGCCACCTCGGGAGCAGTACTTC CASSGGGPPREQYF
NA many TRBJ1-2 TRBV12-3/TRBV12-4 TGTGCCAGCACCAATCTAGCGTTAGGGCATGGCTACACCTTC CASTNLALGHGYTF
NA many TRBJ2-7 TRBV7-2 TGTGCCAGCAGCTATTCGACTGCTATTCGGAACGAGCAGTACTTC CASSYSTAIRNEQYF
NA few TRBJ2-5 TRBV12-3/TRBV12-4 TGTGCCAGCACCCACCGCAGCCAAGAGACCCAGTACTTC CASTHRSQETQYF
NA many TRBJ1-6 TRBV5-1 TGCGCCAGCAGCTTGCACGACGTCCATAATTCACCCCTCCACTTT CASSLHDVHNSPLHF
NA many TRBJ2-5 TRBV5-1 TGCGCCAGCAGCTCACAGGGCCACGAGACCCAGTACTTC CASSSQGHETQYF
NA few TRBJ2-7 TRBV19 TGTGCCAGTAGTGAGCGTACTAGACGATACGAGCAGTACTTC CASSERTRRYEQYF
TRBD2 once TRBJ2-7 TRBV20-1 TGCAGTGCTAGAAACCTAGCGGGAGTAGGGTACGAGCAGTACTTC CSARNLAGVGYEQYF
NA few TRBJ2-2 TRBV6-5 TGTGCCAGCAGTTACAAGGGTTACACCGGGGAGCTGTTTTTT CASSYKGYTGELFF
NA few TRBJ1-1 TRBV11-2 TGTGCCAGCAGCTTAATCAGACAGAACACTGAAGCTTTCTTT CASSLIRQNTEAFF
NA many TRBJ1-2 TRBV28 TGTGCCAGCAGTTTTTGGCAGGGGTCTGGCTACACCTTC CASSFWQGSGYTF